The 5 T cell receptor beta chains given below trace back to one sample, sequenced in a study of blood T cell repertoires in COVID-19. Some clones are missing from TCRdb's copy, which holds only in-frame ones; the method was immunoSEQ multiplex PCR. The sample holds about half a million clones, roughly 89% seen once. Sequences were obtained from peripheral blood. These TCRs come from a man in his late teens or twenties with COVID-19, enrolled during active disease.

The gene calls are TRBV21-1 and TRBJ1-5; the D call TRBD1 from the table was never checked on the DNA. TRBV21-1 is an annotated pseudogene. The CDR3 is made up of 14 amino acids. The CDR3: CARTKLVSNQPQHF. The CDR3 bases are TGTGCCAGGACAAAGCTTGTTAGCAATCAGCCCCAGCATTTT.

The rearrangement joins TRBV13 to TRBJ2-1, with D perhaps matching TRBD1 (6 bases). Trimming shortened V by 4 bases and J by 4 bases, and 20 bases separated the two germline ends. CDR1 is PRHDT and CDR2 is FYEKMQ in the germline V gene (reference sequence). This CDR3 contains 17 residues. CDR3 region: CASSYSRGTTTYNEQFF. For the CDR3, the DNA is TGTGCCAGCAGCTACTCAAGGGGGACCACTACGTACAATGAGCAGTTCTTC. The full variable domain, rest sourced from reference TRBV13 and TRBJ2-1, is AAGVIQSPRHLIKEKRETATLKCYPIPRHDTVYWYQQGPGQDPQFLISFYEKMQSDKGSIPDRFSAQQFSDYHSELNMSSLELGDSALYFCASSYSRGTTTYNEQFFGPGTRLTVL.

This clone has only one observation. The chain uses TRBV7-6 and TRBJ2-7, with 11 bases fitting TRBD2. The V and J ends lost 5 bases and 7 bases, in that order; junction bases with no gene match: 10. The CDR3 runs 15 residues. Germline CDR1 SGHVS, CDR2 FNYEAQ. The CDR3 sequence: CASSLSGGAQEEQYF. The CDR3 DNA sequence: TGTGCCAGCAGCCTTAGCGGGGGGGCCCAAGAAGAGCAGTACTTC.

The chain is built from TRBV6-1 and TRBJ2-1, with D tentatively TRBD1 (5 bases). This CDR3 is 14 amino acids long. V lost 2 bases and J 10 bases, leaving 15 bases between the germline ends. The germline V gene has CDR1 MNHNS and CDR2 SASEGT. CDR3 bases: TGTGCCAGCAGTGAAAAGTCTAGGACACAAGAGCAGTTCTTC. Amino acid sequence: CASSEKSRTQEQFF.

CDR3 residues: CAWSVQGRRSGEKLFF. The CDR3 coding sequence is TGTGCCTGGAGTGTCCAAGGTCGGAGGTCGGGTGAAAAACTGTTTTTT. The rearrangement uses TRBV30 and TRBJ1-4; no clear D gene. Trimming removed 0 bases at V and 7 bases at J, with 18 bases between. The CDR3 totals 16 residues. Germline V gene lookup returns CDR1 GTSNPN and CDR2 SVGIG (reference sequence).